Presented here are 24 T cell receptor beta chains from one specimen sequenced in a study of regulatory T cells in long-lasting Graves disease. Regarding time point: persistent/refractory GD, antithyroid drugs over 5 years with positive TRAb. The TCR library used RNA extracted from PBMCs. With iRepertoire HTBI primers and Arm-PCR of CDR3 regions, TCR beta libraries were built. TCRdb reprocessed the multiplex PCR reads via MiXCR and lists one record per CDR3 protein. The repertoire includes 700,000 or so distinct CDR3 sequences, roughly 30% of them detected once, and under 55% sits in the top ten. The source was peripheral blood mononuclear cells (PBMCs), collected when the disease was refractory, from a patient treated with antithyroid drugs. The receptors originated from a female donor with Graves disease.

A few counts support this clonotype. The J gene is TRBJ1-1, the V gene TRBV6-1; D uncertain. The CDR3 runs 13 residues. V was cut by 7 bases and J by 2 bases, with 11 bases left in between. Per the germline V gene, CDR1 is MNHNS and CDR2 is SASEGT. CDR3 in amino acids: CASIPKVNTEAFF. The CDR3 DNA follows: TGTGCCAGCATCCCAAAGGTTAACACTGAAGCTTTCTTT.

The chain couples TRBV28 to TRBJ1-5; D perhaps matches TRBD1 (5 bases). Trimming left V 11 bases short and J 0 bases short, with 17 bases between. Germline CDR1 MDHEN, CDR2 SYDVKM. This CDR3 region has 15 residues. The CDR3 DNA is TGTGCCCACGTTTCCAGGGTGACTAGCAATCAGCCCCAGCATTTT. This sequence encodes CAHVSRVTSNQPQHF.

This clonotype appeared a few times. V gene TRBV27 combines with J gene TRBJ1-5, with D possibly matching TRBD1 (6 bases). The V end lost 4 bases, the J end lost 1 base, and 14 bases lay between the germline ends. The V gene's germline CDR1 is MNHEY and CDR2 SMNVEV (reference sequence). This CDR3 comprises 16 residues. The CDR3 region has the DNA TGTGCCAGCAGTTCAGGGGCAGGGTGGAGCAATCAGCCCCAGCATTTT. Amino acid sequence: CASSSGAGWSNQPQHF.

This clonotype was detected many times. The J gene is TRBJ1-1, the V gene TRBV12-3 or TRBV12-4; maybe TRBD1 (5 bases). The V gene lost 1 base and the J gene lost 3 bases, with 9 bases spanning the gap. This CDR3 contains 14 residues. In nucleotides, the CDR3 is TGTGCCAGCAGTTTAGAAGGGACTCACACTGAAGCTTTCTTT. It translates to CASSLEGTHTEAFF.

This clonotype was detected only a few times. V gene TRBV29-1 combines with J gene TRBJ2-7; the match to TRBD2 covers 12 bases. Per the germline V gene, CDR1 is SQVTM and CDR2 is ANQGSEA. Losses at the gene ends were 4 bases for V and 7 bases for J; bases not matched to a gene: 5. The CDR3 has 13 amino acids. DNA of the CDR3: TGCAGCGTTGGACTAGCGGGAGCGGAGGAGCAGTACTTC. Amino acid sequence: CSVGLAGAEEQYF.

The CDR3 DNA reads TGTGCCAGCAGCTTTACAGGGTTCTATGGCTACACCTTC. It encodes CASSFTGFYGYTF. The chain carries TRBV6-2 or TRBV6-3 and TRBJ1-2; D may be TRBD1 (6 bases). The V and J ends lost 6 bases and 4 bases respectively, with 12 bases between them. The germline V gene encodes CDR1 MNHEY and CDR2 SVGEGT. The CDR3 sequence is 13 residues long.

This clonotype was counted ten times or more. The rearrangement links TRBV12-3 or TRBV12-4 to TRBJ2-7; weak D call: TRBD2 (6 bases). Trimming pared 2 bases from V and 5 bases from J, leaving 10 bases between. This CDR3 comprises 13 residues. CDR3 sequence (DNA): TGTGCCAGCAGTTTATCCGGGACTGACGAGCAGTACTTC. It specifies CASSLSGTDEQYF.

CDR3 region: CSARGTGTSGTEAFF. As DNA, the CDR3 is TGCAGTGCTAGGGGGACAGGGACGTCTGGGACTGAAGCTTTCTTT. J is TRBJ1-1 and V is TRBV20-1; the match to TRBD1 covers 9 bases. Germline V gene data show CDR1 as DFQATT and CDR2 as SNEGSKA (reference sequence). The trim removed 3 bases at V and 5 bases at J, leaving 10 bases unmatched. This CDR3 comprises 15 residues.

The chain combines TRBV9 with TRBJ1-5, with 7 bases identical to TRBD1. With 0 bases clipped from V and 4 bases from J, the junction kept 4 bases outside the gene matches. Germline CDR1 is SGDLS and CDR2 is YYNGEE. The CDR3 has 15 residues. The CDR3 protein is CASSVGTGDNQPQHF. The CDR3 bases are TGTGCCAGCAGCGTAGGGACAGGTGATAATCAGCCCCAGCATTTT.

This clonotype came up many times. The chain employs TRBV7-8 and TRBJ1-1, with D hard to call. Germline V lookup: CDR1 SGHVS, CDR2 FQNEAQ. The CDR3 runs to 13 residues. Trimming removed 6 bases at V and 0 bases at J, with 8 bases between. Written as DNA, the CDR3 is TGTGCCAGCAGAGTCAGGATGAACACTGAAGCTTTCTTT. The encoded protein is CASRVRMNTEAFF.

The chain is built from TRBV6-1 and TRBJ1-6; perhaps TRBD1 as D (6 bases). CDR1 is MNHNS and CDR2 is SASEGT in the germline V gene. The CDR3 loop spans 14 amino acids. V lost 5 bases and J 2 bases, leaving 7 bases between the germline ends. This CDR3 reads CASSTGPYNSPLHF. CDR3 coding DNA: TGTGCCAGCAGTACAGGGCCCTATAATTCACCCCTCCACTTT.

The chain uses TRBV5-1 and TRBJ1-1; D is ambiguous. Germline CDR1 is SGHRS and CDR2 is YFSETQ. The CDR3 extends over 14 amino acids. V was shortened by 0 bases and J by 5 bases, with 11 bases between the two germline ends. The DNA of the CDR3 is TGCGCCAGCAGCTTGGACAGTGTGTATACTGAAGCTTTCTTT. This translates into CASSLDSVYTEAFF.

The rearrangement joins TRBV6-2 or TRBV6-3 to TRBJ1-2; 11 nucleotides agree with TRBD1. There are 15 residues in the CDR3. The V gene's germline CDR1 is MNHEY and CDR2 SVGEGT. V was clipped by 5 bases and J by 5 bases; unmatched bases: 7. CDR3 in DNA: TGTGCCAGCAGTCAAGGGGACAGGGGGTTTTATGGCTACACCTTC. Translating gives CASSQGDRGFYGYTF.

This clonotype turned up a few times. This chain joins TRBV20-1 and TRBJ2-7, with 10 nucleotides matching TRBD2. CDR3 length: 14 amino acids. The J segment lost 0 bases and the V segment lost 2 bases, leaving 1 base of the junction unmatched. The germline V gene has CDR1 DFQATT and CDR2 SNEGSKA (reference sequence). The CDR3 bases are TGCAGTGCTAGAAAGCGGGAGGGCTCCTACGAGCAGTACTTC. It translates to CSARKREGSYEQYF.

This clonotype occurred a few times. The gene calls are TRBV28 and TRBJ2-5, with 7 bases aligning to TRBD1. From germline, CDR1 is MDHEN and CDR2 SYDVKM. After removal of 5 bases from V and 5 bases from J, the junction contained 8 bases not matched to a gene. This CDR3 has 14 amino acids. The chain's CDR3 is CASSLDRVLETQYF. DNA of the CDR3: TGTGCCAGCAGTCTCGACAGGGTGCTGGAGACCCAGTACTTC.

This clonotype was seen only once. CDR3 DNA sequence: TGTGCCAGCAGTAACTTCTGGACGCGGAAAGGGCAGCCCCAGCATTTT. It yields the protein CASSNFWTRKGQPQHF. This rearrangement joins TRBV6-2 or TRBV6-3 to TRBJ1-5; D gene unclear. V gave up 5 bases and J gave up 7 bases, with 21 bases separating them. Germline CDR1 is MNHEY and CDR2 is SVGEGT. CDR3 length: 16 amino acids.

The chain carries TRBV12-3 or TRBV12-4 and TRBJ2-7; 9 bases agree with TRBD2. The CDR3 length is 16 residues. The junction had 16 bases not matched to a gene; V was cut back by 6 bases and J by 7 bases. Here the CDR3 reads CASSPTLGAGGGEQYF. In DNA, the CDR3 is TGTGCCAGCAGCCCCACCTTGGGAGCGGGAGGAGGGGAGCAGTACTTC.

CDR3 loop: CASTPGGPGELFF. The CDR3 nucleotides are TGTGCCAGCACCCCCGGGGGGCCCGGGGAGCTGTTTTTT. V gene TRBV12-3 or TRBV12-4 combines with J gene TRBJ2-2; D might be TRBD2 (7 bases). With 7 bases removed from V and 6 bases from J, the gap between germline ends came to 12 bases. CDR3 length equals 13 residues.

J is TRBJ2-7 and V is TRBV5-1; D gene uncertain. The V and J ends lost 5 bases and 0 bases respectively, with 9 bases between them. In germline, CDR1 is SGHRS, CDR2 YFSETQ. CDR3 length equals 13 residues. The CDR3 is CASRTSNSYEQYF. DNA for the CDR3: TGCGCCAGCAGGACGTCGAACTCCTACGAGCAGTACTTC. Using reference TRBV5-1 and TRBJ2-7 for the parts outside the CDR3, the full variable domain is KAGVTQTPRYLIKTRGQQVTLSCSPISGHRSVSWYQQTPGQGLQFLFEYFSETQRNKGNFPGRFSGRQFSNSRSEMNVSTLELGDSALYLCASRTSNSYEQYFGPGTRLTVT.

The CDR3 bases are TGTGCCATCAGTGACCACCCGGGACTGTGGTACGAGCAGTACTTC. Residues: CAISDHPGLWYEQYF. The chain combines TRBV10-3 with TRBJ2-7; the D gene is possibly TRBD2 (6 bases). This CDR3 has 15 residues. V was shortened by 3 bases and J by 4 bases, with 16 bases between the two germline ends. Germline-derived CDR1 and CDR2 are ENHRY and SYGVKD.

This clonotype was detected only a few times. The chain combines TRBV6-5 with TRBJ2-7; TRBD2 agrees at 7 bases. The CDR3 is 14 residues long. V dropped 2 bases and J dropped 2; count of bases not matched to a gene: 3. From germline, CDR1 is MNHEY and CDR2 SVGAGI. CDR3 sequence (DNA): TGTGCCAGCAGTTACCAAGCGGGACCCTACGAGCAGTACTTC. This encodes CASSYQAGPYEQYF.

The chain recombines TRBV5-1 with TRBJ2-7; D remains ambiguous. The CDR3 totals 13 residues. Looked up from germline, CDR1 is SGHRS and CDR2 is YFSETQ. V was cut by 2 bases and J by 3 bases, with 9 bases left in between. The CDR3 DNA reads TGCGCCAGCAGCTTAGATAACCGCTACGAGCAGTACTTC. Protein sequence: CASSLDNRYEQYF.

This clonotype was seen many times. The rearrangement joins TRBV11-2 to TRBJ2-7; D gene ambiguous. This CDR3 contains 14 residues. With 5 bases removed from V and 1 base from J, the gap between germline ends came to 12 bases. Germline V lookup: CDR1 SGHAT, CDR2 FQNNGV. The CDR3 bases are TGTGCCAGCAGCCAACTCGACATTTCCTACGAGCAGTACTTC. Translation gives CASSQLDISYEQYF. The complete variable domain, with remaining parts taken from reference TRBV11-2 and TRBJ2-7, reads EAGVAQSPRYKIIEKRQSVAFWCNPISGHATLYWYQQILGQGPKLLIQFQNNGVVDDSQLPKDRFSAERLKGVDSTLKIQPAKLEDSAVYLCASSQLDISYEQYFGPGTRLTVT.

This clonotype was detected a few times. The gene calls are TRBV3-1 and TRBJ1-1; maybe TRBD1 (5 bases). The CDR3 loop spans 13 amino acids. With 5 bases removed from V and 5 bases from J, the gap between germline ends came to 12 bases. Germline lookup yields CDR1 LGHDT and CDR2 YNNKEL (reference sequence). The CDR3 region is CASSTSGKTEAFF. For the CDR3, the DNA is TGTGCCAGCAGCACATCAGGGAAAACTGAAGCTTTCTTT. Complete variable domain (other parts from reference TRBV3-1 and TRBJ1-1): DTAVSQTPKYLVTQMGNDKSIKCEQNLGHDTMYWYKQDSKKFLKIMFSYNNKELIINETVPNRFSPKSPDKAHLNLHINSLELGDSAVYFCASSTSGKTEAFFGQGTRLTVV.